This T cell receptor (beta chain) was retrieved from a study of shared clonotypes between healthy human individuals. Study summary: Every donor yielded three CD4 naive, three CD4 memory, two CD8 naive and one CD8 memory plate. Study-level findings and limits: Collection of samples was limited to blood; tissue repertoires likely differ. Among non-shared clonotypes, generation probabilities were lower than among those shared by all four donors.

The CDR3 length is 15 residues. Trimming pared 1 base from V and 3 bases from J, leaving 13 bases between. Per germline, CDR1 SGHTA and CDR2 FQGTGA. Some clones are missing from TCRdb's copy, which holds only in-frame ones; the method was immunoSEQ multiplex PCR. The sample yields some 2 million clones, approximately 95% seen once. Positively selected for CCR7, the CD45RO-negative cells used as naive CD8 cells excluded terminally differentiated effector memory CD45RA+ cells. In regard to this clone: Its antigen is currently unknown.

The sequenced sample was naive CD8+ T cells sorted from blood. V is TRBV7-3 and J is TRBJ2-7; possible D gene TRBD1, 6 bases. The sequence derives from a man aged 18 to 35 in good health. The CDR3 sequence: CASSLMAGRGYEQYF. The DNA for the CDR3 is TGTGCCAGCAGCTTAATGGCGGGCAGGGGCTACGAGCAGTACTTC.